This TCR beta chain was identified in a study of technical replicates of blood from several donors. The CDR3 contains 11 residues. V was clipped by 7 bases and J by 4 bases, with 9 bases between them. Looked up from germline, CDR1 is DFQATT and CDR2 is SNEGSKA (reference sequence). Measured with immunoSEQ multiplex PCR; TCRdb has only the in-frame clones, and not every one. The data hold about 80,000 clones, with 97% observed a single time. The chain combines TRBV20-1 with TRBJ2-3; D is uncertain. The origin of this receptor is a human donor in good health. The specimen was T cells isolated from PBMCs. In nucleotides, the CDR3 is TGCAGTGTCCCTTCGTCAGATACGCAGTATTTT. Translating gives CSVPSSDTQYF.